One and the same sample provided the 16 T cell receptor beta chains below, sequenced in a study of blood T cell repertoires in COVID-19. The repertoire was sequenced with immunoSEQ multiplex PCR; TCRdb's copy has only in-frame clones and lacks some. The sample includes around 40,000 clones, over 80% seen only once; the top ten take 20% to 30%. The sample comprised peripheral blood. The source of these receptors is a man aged 50 to 59 with active or convalescent COVID-19.

The J gene is TRBJ2-5, the V gene TRBV7-2; 8 nucleotides agree with TRBD2. CDR3 length: 14 residues. The V gene's germline CDR1 is SGHTA and CDR2 FQGNSA. V trimming: 2 bases; J trimming: 5 bases; junction bases outside the gene matches: 4. CDR3 region: CASSLSGSGETQYF. CDR3 DNA: TGTGCCAGCAGCTTAAGCGGGAGTGGTGAGACCCAGTACTTC.

Points on this clone: Here the CDR3 omits its conserved ending phenylalanine or tryptophan, so a read error is the likely source. No DNA is shown, since the ends of the CDR3 on it are uncertain; the CDR3 is the one TCRdb lists. The CDR3 sequence: CASSLAATGSVLGL. The chain links TRBV5-5 to TRBJ2-7; TRBD1, the D gene given by the table, was not confirmed from the DNA. In germline, CDR1 is SGHKS, CDR2 YYEKEE (reference sequence). The CDR3 totals 14 residues, both ends included.

The chain combines TRBV9 with TRBJ1-2; D is perhaps TRBD1 (6 bases). Germline V gene lookup returns CDR1 SGDLS and CDR2 YYNGEE. The CDR3 has 16 residues. Trimming pared 3 bases from V and 10 bases from J, leaving 25 bases between. In DNA form, the CDR3 reads TGTGCCAGCAGCGCGAGGGGGTGGAGTCGTCGCGGTGACTACACCTTC. Encoded protein: CASSARGWSRRGDYTF.

The V and J genes are TRBV10-3 and TRBJ1-1; 7 bases are shared with TRBD1. The CDR3 consists of 19 residues. V was clipped by 0 bases and J by 1 base; unmatched bases: 14. Germline V gene sequence: CDR1 ENHRY, CDR2 SYGVKD. CDR3 bases: TGTGCCATCAGTGAGTCGTCCTACGCTTTAGGGGGCGGGAACACTGAAGCTTTCTTT. Amino acids: CAISESSYALGGGNTEAFF.

The chain carries TRBV7-2 and TRBJ2-1; D might be TRBD2 (5 bases). The length of the CDR3 is 14 residues. Germline V gives CDR1 SGHTA, CDR2 FQGNSA. V gave up 5 bases and J gave up 9 bases, with 17 bases separating them. DNA for the CDR3: TGTGCCAGCAGCCCTAGCATGACCCCCGGTGAGCAGTTCTTC. Its translation is CASSPSMTPGEQFF. The full variable domain, with the rest looked up from reference TRBV7-2 and TRBJ2-1, is GAGVSQSPSNKVTEKGKDVELRCDPISGHTALYWYRQSLGQGLEFLIYFQGNSAPDKSGLPSDRFSAERTGGSVSTLTIQRTQQEDSAVYLCASSPSMTPGEQFFGPGTRLTVL.

DNA of the CDR3: TGTGCCAGCAGCGTCAGTCAGGGGCAAGAGACCCAGTACTTC. Protein: CASSVSQGQETQYF. This chain connects TRBV9 to TRBJ2-5; a weak D match, TRBD1 (6 bases). Trimming took off 2 bases at V and 2 bases at J, with 10 bases between the two ends. This CDR3 comprises 14 residues. CDR1 is SGDLS, CDR2 YYNGEE, per germline.

V is TRBV18 and J is TRBJ2-1, with TRBD2 matching over 8 bases. The CDR3 loop spans 14 amino acids. Germline trimming cut 3 bases from V and 9 bases from J; bases unmatched to any gene: 7. Germline CDR1 KGHSH, CDR2 LQKENI. The CDR3 loop reads CASSPGTSRREQFF. CDR3 sequence (DNA): TGTGCCAGCTCACCCGGGACTAGTCGGCGTGAGCAGTTCTTC.

The chain links TRBV4-2 to TRBJ2-2, with TRBD1 matching 7 bases. V was pared by 4 bases and J by 4 bases, with 6 bases of the junction left unmatched. Germline V gene lookup returns CDR1 LGHNA and CDR2 YNFKEQ. There are 15 residues in the CDR3. CDR3 bases: TGTGCCAGCAGCCGCCCGACAGGGAGCACCGGGGAGCTGTTTTTT. This codes for CASSRPTGSTGELFF.

V gene TRBV5-1 combines with J gene TRBJ2-7; TRBD2 might be the D (6 bases). Trimming removed 4 bases from V and 7 bases from J, with 21 bases in between. This CDR3 has 15 amino acids. Germline V gene sequence: CDR1 SGHRS, CDR2 YFSETQ. As DNA, the CDR3 is TGCGCCAGCAGCAACGGGACGGGGGAAACTGGTGAGCAGTACGTC. The encoded protein is CASSNGTGETGEQYV.

The genes are TRBV27 and TRBJ2-1; D possibly corresponds to TRBD1 (6 bases). This CDR3 spans 16 amino acids. Looked up from germline, CDR1 is MNHEY and CDR2 is SMNVEV (reference sequence). Between the trimmed V and J ends, which lost 2 bases and 4 bases, there was a span of 15 bases. CDR3 in DNA: TGTGCCAGCAGTTTAGAGAGCACGGGGACATACAATGAGCAGTTCTTC. Its translation: CASSLESTGTYNEQFF.

This sequence joins TRBV5-1 and TRBJ1-2, with a possible D match to TRBD1 (5 bases). Trimming cost V 0 bases and J 2 bases, with 5 bases left between them. The germline CDR1 and CDR2 sequences are SGHRS and YFSETQ. The CDR3 spans 13 residues. CDR3 nucleotides: TGCGCCAGCAGCTTGGACAGGAACTATGGCTACACCTTC. This sequence encodes CASSLDRNYGYTF.

The chain couples TRBV7-3 to TRBJ1-1; D is unresolved. V dropped 5 bases and J dropped 9 bases, with 13 bases sitting between them. Per germline, CDR1 SGHTA and CDR2 FQGTGA. The CDR3 runs 12 residues. The CDR3, as DNA: TGTGCCAGCAGCACATCCGGGTCCAAAGCTTTCTTT. This translates into CASSTSGSKAFF. The complete variable domain, with remaining parts taken from reference TRBV7-3 and TRBJ1-1, reads GAGVSQTPSNKVTEKGKYVELRCDPISGHTALYWYRQSLGQGPEFLIYFQGTGAADDSGLPNDRFFAVRPEGSVSTLKIQRTERGDSAVYLCASSTSGSKAFFGQGTRLTVV.

The table lists this clone with a count of one. V is TRBV10-2 and J is TRBJ2-3; tentatively, D is TRBD1 (6 bases). Germline lookup yields CDR1 WSHSY and CDR2 SAAADI. V lost 3 bases to trimming and J lost 11 bases, with 27 bases between them. The CDR3 runs 17 residues. As DNA, the CDR3 is TGCGCCAGCAGTGACCAGGGGATTTCCCGCTCCCTCCGGGTGCAGTATTTT. Its translation is CASSDQGISRSLRVQYF.

The genes are TRBV7-9 and TRBJ1-5, with 7 bases matching TRBD1. With 2 bases clipped from V and 4 bases from J, the junction kept 2 bases outside the gene matches. CDR3 length: 14 residues. Germline CDR1 SEHNR, CDR2 FQNEAQ (reference sequence). CDR3 in DNA: TGTGCCAGCAGCTTAACAGGGGCAAATCAGCCCCAGCATTTT. Its protein product is CASSLTGANQPQHF.

V is TRBV7-9 and J is TRBJ2-3, with D perhaps TRBD1 (6 bases). The CDR3 sequence is 16 residues long. The V end lost 5 bases, the J end lost 2 bases, and 17 bases lay between the germline ends. Germline CDR1 is SEHNR and CDR2 is FQNEAQ (reference sequence). The CDR3: CASSPRDNLFTDTQYF. The CDR3 DNA follows: TGTGCCAGCAGCCCCCGGGACAACCTATTCACAGATACGCAGTATTTT.

The gene calls are TRBV2 and TRBJ1-5; 7 positions match TRBD1. The CDR3 covers 15 residues. Germline V gene sequence: CDR1 SNHLY, CDR2 FYNNEI. J gave up 5 bases and V 6 bases, and 10 bases lay outside the gene matches. DNA of the CDR3: TGTGCCAGCAGCCAGGACAGGCCTGGCGATCAGCCCCAGCATTTT. Encoded protein: CASSQDRPGDQPQHF.